The T cell receptor (beta chain) described here comes from a study of T cell responses to AZD1222 COVID-19 vaccine. The assay was immunoSEQ multiplex PCR, and TCRdb's table has in-frame clones only and misses some. The sample carries about 8,000 clones, 88% recorded once. Study results and caveats: With dominance at 160-218 and 743-854, vaccine-associated CD4 TCRs spanned spike. When two AZD1222 doses had been given, Spike-specific TCR breadth and depth rose.

Of note for this clone: The antigen remains unidentified.

Second-dose intervals of approximately 4 or approximately 12 weeks were pooled. The sequence was collected from an adult who received the AZD1222 COVID-19 vaccine. Material: peripheral blood, obtained 28 days after the second AZD1222 dose.

This chain's CDR3 is CASSHRGSSSGNTIYF. The CDR3 DNA reads TGTGCCAGCAGCCATCGGGGATCGAGCTCTGGAAACACCATATATTTT. This chain uses TRBV14 with TRBJ1-3; D is ambiguous. CDR1 is SGHDN, CDR2 FVKESK, per germline. The V and J ends lost 3 bases and 0 bases respectively, with 12 bases between them. The CDR3 runs 16 residues.